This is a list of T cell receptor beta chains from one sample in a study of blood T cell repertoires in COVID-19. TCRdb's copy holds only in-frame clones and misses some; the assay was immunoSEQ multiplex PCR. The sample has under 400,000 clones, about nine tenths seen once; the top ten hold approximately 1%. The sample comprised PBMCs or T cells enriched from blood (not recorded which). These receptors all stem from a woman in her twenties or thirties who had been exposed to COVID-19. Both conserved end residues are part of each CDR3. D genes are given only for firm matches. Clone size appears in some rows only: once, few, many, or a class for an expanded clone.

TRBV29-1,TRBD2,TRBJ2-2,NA,CSVPGTSPNTGELFF,TGCAGCGTGCCCGGGACTAGCCCGAACACCGGGGAGCTGTTTTTT
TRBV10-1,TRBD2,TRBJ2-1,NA,CASSESSSSGRSPYNEQFF,TGCGCCAGCAGTGAGTCGAGTTCTAGCGGGAGATCCCCCTACAATGAGCAGTTCTTC
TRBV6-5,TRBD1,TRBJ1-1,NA,CASRGTENTEAFF,TGTGCCAGCAGGGGGACAGAGAACACTGAAGCTTTCTTT
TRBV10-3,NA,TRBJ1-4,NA,CAISVGGRATNEKLFF,TGTGCCATCAGTGTGGGGGGGAGAGCAACTAATGAAAAACTGTTTTTT
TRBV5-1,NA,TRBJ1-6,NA,CASSLDRENSPLHF,TGCGCCAGCAGCTTGGACAGGGAAAATTCACCCCTCCACTTT
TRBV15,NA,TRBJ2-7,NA,CATSRSFYEQYF,TGTGCCACCAGCAGATCTTTCTACGAGCAGTACTTC
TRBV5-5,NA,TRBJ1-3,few,CASSLGLTNGNTIYF,TGTGCCAGCAGCTTGGGGCTGACAAACGGAAACACCATATATTTT
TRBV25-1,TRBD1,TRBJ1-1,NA,CASSGTYRGNTEAFF,TGTGCCAGCAGTGGTACTTACAGGGGGAACACTGAAGCTTTCTTT
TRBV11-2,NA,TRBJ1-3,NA,CASSPQRQVVSTIYF,TGTGCCAGCAGCCCTCAGAGACAGGTCGTAAGCACCATATATTTT
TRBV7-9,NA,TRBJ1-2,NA,CASSLGQVHGYTF,TGTGCCAGCAGCTTAGGACAGGTGCATGGCTACACCTTC
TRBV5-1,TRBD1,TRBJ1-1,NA,CASSLAPPGTGVTEAFF,TGCGCCAGCAGCTTGGCCCCACCCGGGACAGGGGTGACTGAAGCTTTCTTT
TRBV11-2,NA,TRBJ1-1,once,CASSFRDTAALNTEAFF,TGTGCCAGCAGCTTCCGGGACACCGCCGCCTTGAACACTGAAGCTTTCTTT
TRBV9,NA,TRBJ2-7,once,CASGGRDNTYEQYF,TGTGCCAGCGGCGGCCGGGACAACACCTACGAGCAGTACTTC
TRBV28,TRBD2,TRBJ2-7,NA,CASSPSGPYEQYF,TGTGCCAGCAGCCCTAGCGGCCCCTACGAGCAGTACTTC
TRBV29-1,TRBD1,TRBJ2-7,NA,CSVRGQGIHEQYF,TGCAGCGTTAGAGGACAGGGGATCCACGAGCAGTACTTC
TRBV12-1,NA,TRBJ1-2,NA,CASSLSPGTENGYTF,TGTGCCAGCAGCTTAAGTCCCGGGACAGAGAATGGCTACACCTTC
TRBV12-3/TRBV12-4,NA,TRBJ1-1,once,CASSSSVQGKAFF,NA
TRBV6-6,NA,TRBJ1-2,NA,CASSYQDSNYGYTF,TGTGCCAGCAGTTACCAGGACTCTAACTATGGCTACACCTTC
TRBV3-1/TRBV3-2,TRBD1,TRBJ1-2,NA,CASSQLNAGQIPYGYTF,TGTGCCAGCAGCCAACTCAACGCGGGACAGATACCTTATGGCTACACCTTC
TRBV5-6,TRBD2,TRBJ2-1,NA,CASTYLAGGVEQFF,TGTGCCAGCACCTACCTAGCGGGAGGTGTTGAGCAGTTCTTC
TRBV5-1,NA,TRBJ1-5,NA,CASSAMGPGDQPQHF,TGCGCCAGCAGCGCAATGGGGCCCGGAGATCAGCCCCAGCATTTT
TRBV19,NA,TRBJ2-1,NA,CASTGRGYNEQFF,TGTGCCAGTACCGGGCGGGGCTACAATGAGCAGTTCTTC
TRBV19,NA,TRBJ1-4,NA,CASSAYSGKKNEKLFF,TGTGCCAGTAGTGCCTACTCAGGGAAGAAAAATGAAAAACTGTTTTTT
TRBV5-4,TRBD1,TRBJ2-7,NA,CASSPKQGPPLYEQYF,TGTGCCAGCAGCCCGAAACAGGGGCCCCCTCTATACGAGCAGTACTTC
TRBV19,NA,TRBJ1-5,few,CASSIAGQGDQPQHF,TGTGCCAGTAGTATAGCTGGCCAAGGGGATCAGCCCCAGCATTTT
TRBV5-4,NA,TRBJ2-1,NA,CASSFGSSYNEQFF,TGTGCCAGCAGCTTCGGTAGCTCCTACAATGAGCAGTTCTTC
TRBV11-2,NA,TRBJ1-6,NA,CASSLAGQLSYSPLHF,TGTGCCAGCAGCTTAGCGGGACAACTTTCATATTCACCCCTCCACTTT
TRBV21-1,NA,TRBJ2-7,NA,CASSKANIRGGSLYEQYF,TGTGCCAGCAGCAAAGCGAACATTCGGGGCGGGAGTCTTTACGAGCAGTACTTC
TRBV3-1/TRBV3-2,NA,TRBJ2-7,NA,CASSPGDRSPYEQYF,TGTGCCAGCAGTCCCGGTGACAGGAGCCCCTACGAGCAGTACTTC
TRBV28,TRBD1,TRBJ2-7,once,CASSQRLWGQGIHEQYF,TGTGCCAGCAGTCAACGGCTATGGGGACAGGGTATCCACGAGCAGTACTTC
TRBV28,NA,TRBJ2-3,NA,CASSSSSLTQYF,TGTGCCAGCAGCTCCTCTAGCTTAACGCAGTATTTT